Given below is one T cell receptor beta chain in context. Cryopreserved PBMCs were the source of approximately 2 micrograms of genomic DNA, which went to TCR beta libraries. This sample stems from a study of cytotoxic CD8 clonotypes in ibrutinib-treated CLL. Across the study: Response was recorded as partial in 24 patients and complete in 2; at median roughly 62 months, roughly 14 remained remitted and approximately twelve had progressed. Response material was collected after a median about 12 months of treatment, range 6 to 36.

The CDR3 runs to 15 residues. Looked up from germline, CDR1 is LGHNA and CDR2 is YSLEER. Trimming left V 4 bases short and J 7 bases short, with 17 bases between. A 1 in 200,000 to 1 in 1 million T cell depth was the sequencing target. Sequencing was performed with immunoSEQ multiplex PCR; in TCRdb, only in-frame clones are kept and a portion is missing. In the table there are fewer than 400,000 clones, approximately 67% of which are singletons. This chain joins TRBV4-3 and TRBJ2-1; a weak D match, TRBD2 (6 bases). The receptor's source is a human donor with chronic lymphocytic leukemia. Sequencing used PBMCs, obtained after 36 months of ibrutinib treatment. CDR3 sequence (DNA): TGCGCCAGCAGCCGCCTTGGAGGGAATGGGAATGAGCAGTTCTTC. It specifies CASSRLGGNGNEQFF.